This TCR beta chain was identified in a study of T-cell memory formation after mild COVID-19. V dropped 4 bases and J dropped 5 bases, with 12 bases sitting between them. The CDR3 consists of 12 residues. Per the germline V gene, CDR1 is SQVTM and CDR2 is ANQGSEA. MiXCR, applied by TCRdb to the 5' RACE reads, yields one record per CDR3 protein. The sample has about 290,000 distinct CDR3 sequences; approximately 15% are singletons. The chain has TRBV29-1 and TRBJ2-7, with D possibly TRBD2 on 6 matching bases. The source is a man between 18 and 29 years old who had mild COVID-19 (a few samples of this study predate the infection). Cell type and time point are not known. Sequenced input: PBMCs or a T cell subset sorted from them (not recorded which). The CDR3 DNA is TGCAGCGTTGGAGGGGCGGGAAACGAGCAGTACTTC. This gives the protein CSVGGAGNEQYF.